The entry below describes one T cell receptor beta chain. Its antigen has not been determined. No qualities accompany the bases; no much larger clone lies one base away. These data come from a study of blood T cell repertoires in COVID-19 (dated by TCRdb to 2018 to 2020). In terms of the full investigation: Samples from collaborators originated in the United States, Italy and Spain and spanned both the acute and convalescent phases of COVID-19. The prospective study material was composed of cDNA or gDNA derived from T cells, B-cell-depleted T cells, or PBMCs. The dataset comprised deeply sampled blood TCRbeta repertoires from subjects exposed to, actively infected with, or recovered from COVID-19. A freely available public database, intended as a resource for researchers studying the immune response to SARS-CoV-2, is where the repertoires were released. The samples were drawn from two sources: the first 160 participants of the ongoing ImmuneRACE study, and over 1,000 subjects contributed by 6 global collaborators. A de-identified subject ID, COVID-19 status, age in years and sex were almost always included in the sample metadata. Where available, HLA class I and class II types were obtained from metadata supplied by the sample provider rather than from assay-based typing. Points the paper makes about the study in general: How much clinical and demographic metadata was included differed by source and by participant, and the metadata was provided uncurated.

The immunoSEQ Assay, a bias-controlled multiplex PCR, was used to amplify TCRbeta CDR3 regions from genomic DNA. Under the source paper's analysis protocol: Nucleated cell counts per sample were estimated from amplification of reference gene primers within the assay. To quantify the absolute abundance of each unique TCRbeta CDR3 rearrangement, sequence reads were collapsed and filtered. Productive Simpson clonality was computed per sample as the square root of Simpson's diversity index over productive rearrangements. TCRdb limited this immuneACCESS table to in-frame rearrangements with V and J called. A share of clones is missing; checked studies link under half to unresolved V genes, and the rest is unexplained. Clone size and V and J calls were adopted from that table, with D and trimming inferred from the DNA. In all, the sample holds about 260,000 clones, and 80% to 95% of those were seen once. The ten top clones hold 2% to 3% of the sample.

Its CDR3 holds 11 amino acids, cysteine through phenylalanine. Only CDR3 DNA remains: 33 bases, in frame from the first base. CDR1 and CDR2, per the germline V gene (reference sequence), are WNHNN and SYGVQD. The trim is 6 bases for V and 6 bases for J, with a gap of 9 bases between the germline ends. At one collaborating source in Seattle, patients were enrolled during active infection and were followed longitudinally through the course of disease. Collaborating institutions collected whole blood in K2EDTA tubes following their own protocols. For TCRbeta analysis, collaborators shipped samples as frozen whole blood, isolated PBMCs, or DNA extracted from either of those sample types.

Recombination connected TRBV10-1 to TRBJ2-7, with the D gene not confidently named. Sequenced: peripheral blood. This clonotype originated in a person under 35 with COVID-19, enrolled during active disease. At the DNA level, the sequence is TGCGCCAGCAGCCACGGTCGCGAGCAGTACTTC. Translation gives CASSHGREQYF.